This entry lists 8 T cell receptor beta chains sequenced from one sample in a study of T cell repertoires in aging, cancer and after chemotherapy. Rearranged V-D-J TRB sequences were amplified with a mixed TRB-A/B primer pool. TCRdb reanalysed the multiplex PCR reads using MiXCR and keeps one entry per CDR3 protein. The sample lists 7,000 to 9,500 distinct CDR3 sequences, approximately 33% seen once, with approximately 14% in the top ten. Peripheral blood genomic DNA, not sorted cells or RNA, was the template. Sequenced material: blood. These receptors all stem from a human donor in good health. The donor label of this sample is uncertain.

This chain uses TRBV18 with TRBJ2-1, with 9 nucleotides matching TRBD2. The germline V gene encodes CDR1 KGHSH and CDR2 LQKENI. V gave up 5 bases and J gave up 12 bases; unmatched junction bases: 5. CDR3 size: 12 residues. CDR3: CASSVAGEGQFF. The CDR3 DNA is TGTGCCAGCTCAGTAGCGGGGGAAGGGCAGTTCTTC.

This clonotype turned up a few times. The CDR3: CASSLGVSGYTF. The CDR3 DNA follows: TGTGCCAGCAGCTTGGGGGTCTCCGGCTACACCTTC. V gene TRBV6-2 or TRBV6-3 combines with J gene TRBJ1-2; TRBD1 is a possible D gene (5 bases). The germline V gene has CDR1 MNHEY and CDR2 SVGEGT. V gave up 6 bases and J gave up 8 bases, with 13 bases separating them. This CDR3 contains 12 residues.

Sample share makes this clonotype medium-sized. The genes are TRBV19 and TRBJ1-6; no firm D call. Germline-derived CDR1 and CDR2 are LNHDA and SQIVND (reference sequence). V was trimmed by 6 bases and J by 8 bases, leaving 11 bases between them. CDR3 length: 13 amino acids. This chain's CDR3 is CASSKGDDSPLHF. CDR3 DNA: TGTGCCAGTAGCAAGGGTGACGATTCACCCCTCCACTTT. Full variable domain (rest looked up from reference TRBV19 and TRBJ1-6): DGGITQSPKYLFRKEGQNVTLSCEQNLNHDAMYWYRQDPGQGLRLIYYSQIVNDFQKGDIAEGYSVSREKKESFPLTVTSAQKNPTAFYLCASSKGDDSPLHFGNGTRLTVT.

Written as DNA, the CDR3 is TGTGCCAGCAGTAGACTAGCGGGGGCCTTACAAGAGACCCAGTACTTC. Translation gives CASSRLAGALQETQYF. The gene calls are TRBV5-6 and TRBJ2-5; 12 positions agree with TRBD2. CDR3 length: 16 amino acids. The ends lost 5 bases at V and 2 bases at J; junction bases unmatched: 7. Germline V CDR1 and CDR2: SGHDT, YYEEEE.

This clonotype is categorized as medium-sized. This chain joins TRBV12-3 or TRBV12-4 and TRBJ2-1; no definite D call. Trimming took 8 bases from V and 1 from J, leaving 12 bases between them. The CDR3 is 14 residues long. This CDR3 is CASAPPPSYNEQFF. In DNA form, the CDR3 reads TGTGCCAGCGCCCCCCCGCCATCCTACAATGAGCAGTTCTTC.

The chain carries TRBV6-1 and TRBJ1-1; a weak D match, TRBD1 (5 bases). CDR1 and CDR2 from the germline V gene are MNHNS and SASEGT. Trimming left V 4 bases short and J 5 bases short, with 11 bases between. The CDR3 consists of 13 residues. DNA of the CDR3: TGTGCCAGCAGTGCTCAGGGTGATACTGAAGCTTTCTTT. This sequence encodes CASSAQGDTEAFF.

This chain links TRBV24-1 with TRBJ2-2, with D perhaps TRBD1 (5 bases). Germline V gene lookup returns CDR1 KGHDR and CDR2 SFDVKD. There are 14 residues in the CDR3. Trimming took off 10 bases at V and 1 base at J, with 12 bases between the two ends. CDR3 in DNA: TGTGCCACTACGACAAGGGGGAACACCGGGGAGCTGTTTTTT. It yields the protein CATTTRGNTGELFF.

This clonotype was recorded only once. The junction does not match germline at one end; this may be a read error. As DNA, the CDR3 is TGTGCCAGCAGCCTCGGACAGGGCGGGCCCTACGAGCAGTACTTC. It specifies CASSLGQGGPYEQYF. V usage is TRBV4-1 and J usage is TRBJ2-7, with TRBD1 matching 8 bases. CDR3 length: 15 residues. Germline-derived CDR1 and CDR2 are MGHRA and YSYEKL.